The 17 T cell receptor beta chains listed next were all sequenced from one sample in a study of shared clonotypes between healthy human individuals. The data were produced by immunoSEQ multiplex PCR, yet TCRdb's version contains in-frame clones alone and is incomplete. The sample lists 2 million to 2.5 million clones; more than 90% were seen once. Sequenced: naive CD4+ T cells sorted from blood. Regarding subset: CD45RA+ positively selected. The receptors were gathered from a man between 18 and 35 years old in good health.

The J gene is TRBJ2-2, the V gene TRBV5-1, with TRBD2 matching 9 bases. Per the germline V gene, CDR1 is SGHRS and CDR2 is YFSETQ. V was clipped by 1 base and J by 7 bases; unmatched bases: 14. The CDR3 has 18 residues. CDR3 amino acids: CASSLRLAGQGVRGELFF. For the CDR3, the DNA is TGCGCCAGCAGCTTGAGGCTAGCGGGGCAGGGAGTACGCGGGGAGCTGTTTTTT.

The J gene is TRBJ2-7, the V gene TRBV18; the D gene could be TRBD1 or TRBD2 (5 bases each). The CDR3 extends over 15 amino acids. Trimming cost V 6 bases and J 2 bases, with 17 bases left between them. Germline V gene data show CDR1 as KGHSH and CDR2 as LQKENI. DNA of the CDR3: TGTGCCAGCTCCCCCTACGGGGCGGTCACCTACGAGCAGTACTTC. This encodes CASSPYGAVTYEQYF. The full variable domain, its missing parts supplied by reference TRBV18 and TRBJ2-7, is NAGVMQNPRHLVRRRGQEARLRCSPMKGHSHVYWYRQLPEEGLKFMVYLQKENIIDESGMPKERFSAEFPKEGPSILRIQQVVRGDSAAYFCASSPYGAVTYEQYFGPGTRLTVT.

CDR3 residues: CASSEWGQGKNEQFF. The DNA of the CDR3 is TGTGCCAGCAGTGAATGGGGACAGGGGAAGAATGAGCAGTTCTTC. The chain links TRBV25-1 to TRBJ2-1; 10 nucleotides align to TRBD1. V trimming: 1 base; J trimming: 7 bases; junction bases outside the gene matches: 4. Germline V lookup: CDR1 MGHDK, CDR2 SYGVNS. CDR3 length: 15 amino acids.

Concerning this clone itself: Other DNA sequences in this specimen translate into the identical CDR3. The chain links TRBV6-1 to TRBJ2-7; 7 nucleotides match TRBD2. Germline CDR1 and CDR2: MNHNS and SASEGT. With 3 bases clipped from V and 0 bases from J, the junction kept 5 bases outside the gene matches. The CDR3 has 15 amino acids. The CDR3 loop is CASSDPGGSSYEQYF. The CDR3 bases are TGTGCCAGCAGTGACCCCGGGGGGAGCTCCTACGAGCAGTACTTC.

This chain joins TRBV5-1 and TRBJ2-1, with 11 bases fitting TRBD1. V lost 4 bases, J lost 3 bases, and 9 bases stayed unmatched. Germline-derived CDR1 and CDR2 are SGHRS and YFSETQ. This CDR3 comprises 17 residues. CDR3 region: CASSPGTGGDYYNEQFF. The CDR3 DNA reads as TGCGCCAGCAGCCCCGGGACAGGGGGTGACTACTACAATGAGCAGTTCTTC.

V and J are TRBV12-5 and TRBJ2-2; D ambiguous. CDR3 size: 13 residues. Looked up from germline, CDR1 is LGHNT and CDR2 is FRNRAP. The V gene lost 2 bases and the J gene lost 6 bases, with 7 bases spanning the gap. CDR3 in amino acids: CASGLKISGELFF. CDR3 in DNA: TGTGCTAGTGGTTTGAAGATATCCGGGGAGCTGTTTTTT.

The rearrangement uses TRBV5-4 and TRBJ2-1; no clear D gene. This CDR3 region has 12 residues. Germline V lookup: CDR1 SGHNT, CDR2 YYREEE (reference sequence). Trimming cost V 2 bases and J 7 bases, with 7 bases left between them. The CDR3 DNA is TGTGCCAGCAGCTTCGAACGGAATGAGCAGTTCTTC. Translated: CASSFERNEQFF.

Turning to this clone: In the same sample, other DNA sequences code for this CDR3. The chain couples TRBV5-6 to TRBJ1-1, with unresolved D. This CDR3 spans 13 amino acids. V lost 1 base, J lost 2 bases, and 6 bases lay in between. Germline lookup yields CDR1 SGHDT and CDR2 YYEEEE. The CDR3 DNA reads TGTGCCAGCAGCTTGACGGCCAACACTGAAGCTTTCTTT. Translating gives CASSLTANTEAFF. Looking up the rest from reference TRBV5-6 and TRBJ1-1 gives the full variable domain: DAGVTQSPTHLIKTRGQQVTLRCSPKSGHDTVSWYQQALGQGPQFIFQYYEEEERQRGNFPDRFSGHQFPNYSSELNVNALLLGDSALYLCASSLTANTEAFFGQGTRLTVV.

Of note for this clone: Other nucleotide sequences from this sample produce the same CDR3. Here the CDR3 DNA reads TGCGCCAGCAGCTTGGGAGGGACTAGCTCCTACGAGCAGTACTTC. It yields the protein CASSLGGTSSYEQYF. V usage is TRBV5-1 and J usage is TRBJ2-7, with 8 positions matching TRBD2. The length of the CDR3 is 15 residues. Trimming cost V 0 bases and J 0 bases; bases outside gene matches: 2. CDR1 is SGHRS, CDR2 YFSETQ, per germline.

The gene calls are TRBV19 and TRBJ1-3, with D perhaps matching TRBD1 (6 bases). CDR3 length equals 15 residues. Trimming stripped 5 bases from V and 2 bases from J, with 13 bases between. Germline V gives CDR1 LNHDA, CDR2 SQIVND (reference sequence). The CDR3 nucleotides read TGTGCCAGTAGTGTCCGACAGGATACTGGAAACACCATATATTTT. Amino acid sequence: CASSVRQDTGNTIYF.

This chain connects TRBV20-1 to TRBJ1-3; perhaps TRBD1 as D (5 bases). The CDR3 sequence is 11 residues long. Germline loops: CDR1 DFQATT, CDR2 SNEGSKA (reference sequence). V gave up 6 bases and J gave up 13 bases, with 16 bases separating them. CDR3 in amino acids: CSAGGGSVIYF. CDR3 DNA sequence: TGCAGTGCGGGGGGAGGCTCGGTTATATATTTT.

The V gene is TRBV27, the J gene TRBJ1-6; TRBD1 agrees at 8 bases. The V and J ends lost 5 bases and 4 bases, in that order; junction bases with no gene match: 13. Germline-derived CDR1 and CDR2 are MNHEY and SMNVEV (reference sequence). There are 18 residues in the CDR3. As DNA, the CDR3 is TGTGCCAGCAGTGGGTGGCAGGGGGCGATCTCGTATAATTCACCCCTCCACTTT. It translates to CASSGWQGAISYNSPLHF.

Details on this clone: Other DNA sequences of this sample code for an identical CDR3. The chain combines TRBV5-1 with TRBJ2-7, with 10 bases fitting TRBD1. The CDR3 loop spans 14 amino acids. J lost 3 bases, V lost 3 bases, and 3 bases had no gene match. Germline CDR1 reads SGHRS; CDR2 reads YFSETQ. DNA for the CDR3: TGCGCCAGCAGCTCTGGGACAGGGGTCTACGAGCAGTACTTC. Amino acid sequence: CASSSGTGVYEQYF.

The V gene is TRBV11-1, the J gene TRBJ2-5; TRBD2 might be the D (6 bases). Per germline, CDR1 SGHAT and CDR2 FQDESV (reference sequence). This CDR3 is 13 amino acids long. V gave up 5 bases and J gave up 3 bases, with 10 bases separating them. The CDR3 nucleotides are TGTGCCAGCAGCCGACGGGGGAAAGAGACCCAGTACTTC. It is translated as CASSRRGKETQYF.

The chain uses TRBV5-6 and TRBJ2-7, with 9 bases matching TRBD1. Germline V gene data show CDR1 as SGHDT and CDR2 as YYEEEE. V dropped 3 bases and J dropped 3; count of bases not matched to a gene: 4. This CDR3 is 14 amino acids long. CDR3 sequence: CASSWDRDLYEQYF. In DNA, the CDR3 is TGTGCCAGCAGCTGGGACAGGGACCTCTACGAGCAGTACTTC.

V is TRBV21-1 and J is TRBJ1-6. TRBV21-1 is labeled a pseudogene. The CDR3 consists of 15 residues. The CDR3 DNA reads TGTGCCAGCAGCAAAGCGGGCAGGGAGGCATCACCCCTCCACTTT. Translation: CASSKAGREASPLHF.

The chain recombines TRBV4-1 with TRBJ2-7, with D possibly matching TRBD1 (5 bases). Per the germline V gene, CDR1 is MGHRA and CDR2 is YSYEKL. Between the trimmed V and J ends, which lost 0 bases and 7 bases, there was a span of 19 bases. The CDR3 totals 16 residues. DNA of the CDR3: TGCGCCAGCAGCCAAGATTCCGGACAAATCACGAGGGAGCAGTACTTC. Protein sequence: CASSQDSGQITREQYF.